These 31 T cell receptor beta chains originate from one sample sequenced in a study of cytomegalovirus exposure and HLA in healthy donors. The table came from immunoSEQ multiplex PCR; TCRdb's copy has only in-frame clones and leaves some out. This sample has 45,000 to 70,000 clones, with around 90% found just once. Sample: PBMCs. The receptors here all came from a man aged 18 to 29 in good health and CMV-seronegative.

The rearrangement uses TRBV19 and TRBJ1-4; 7 bases are a match to TRBD1. V trimming: 7 bases; J trimming: 5 bases; junction bases outside the gene matches: 10. CDR3 length: 15 amino acids. Germline CDR1 and CDR2: LNHDA and SQIVND (reference sequence). In DNA, the CDR3 is TGTGCCAGTATTCCAACAGGGGTGGCGAATGAAAAACTGTTTTTT. It codes for CASIPTGVANEKLFF.

This chain joins TRBV5-1 and TRBJ2-7; D possibly corresponds to TRBD2 (5 bases). The germline V gene has CDR1 SGHRS and CDR2 YFSETQ. The CDR3 spans 15 residues. The ends were cut back, 0 bases at V and 3 bases at J, with 13 bases in the middle. In DNA, the CDR3 is TGCGCCAGCAGCTTGGAGACCGGGAAAGTCTACGAGCAGTACTTC. This encodes CASSLETGKVYEQYF.

The V gene is TRBV10-3, the J gene TRBJ2-2, with 9 nucleotides matching TRBD1. CDR1 and CDR2 from the germline V gene are ENHRY and SYGVKD. The trim removed 6 bases at V and 1 base at J, leaving 0 bases unmatched. CDR3 length: 14 residues. CDR3 bases: TGTGCCATCAGGGACAGGGGGAACACCGGGGAGCTGTTTTTT. It encodes CAIRDRGNTGELFF.

As for this clone: This sample includes further DNA sequences coding for the same CDR3. The chain has TRBV29-1 and TRBJ2-7; maybe TRBD2 (5 bases). Trimming removed 2 bases at V and 6 bases at J, with 14 bases between. Germline CDR1 and CDR2: SQVTM and ANQGSEA. The CDR3 is made up of 13 amino acids. The CDR3 loop is CSVETYGEGEQYF. Here the CDR3 DNA reads TGCAGCGTTGAAACGTACGGGGAAGGCGAGCAGTACTTC.

V is TRBV5-6 and J is TRBJ2-5; D is possibly TRBD1 (6 bases). The CDR3 extends over 12 amino acids. The V end lost 2 bases, the J end lost 13 bases, and 15 bases lay between the germline ends. The germline V gene encodes CDR1 SGHDT and CDR2 YYEEEE. The CDR3, as DNA: TGTGCCAGCAGCTTCGGGACACTCCCGCCGTACTTC. Amino acids: CASSFGTLPPYF. The full variable domain, with the rest looked up from reference TRBV5-6 and TRBJ2-5, is DAGVTQSPTHLIKTRGQQVTLRCSPKSGHDTVSWYQQALGQGPQFIFQYYEEEERQRGNFPDRFSGHQFPNYSSELNVNALLLGDSALYLCASSFGTLPPYFGPGTRLLVL.

The rearrangement links TRBV11-2 to TRBJ2-1, with a weak D call TRBD1 (6 bases). Germline lookup yields CDR1 SGHAT and CDR2 FQNNGV. Trimming pared 5 bases from V and 5 bases from J, leaving 19 bases between. The CDR3 covers 16 residues. The CDR3 DNA sequence: TGTGCCAGCAGCCACCGGGTGACAGGCGTGAACAATGAGCAGTTCTTC. Amino acid sequence: CASSHRVTGVNNEQFF.

V is TRBV2 and J is TRBJ2-5; D may be TRBD1 (6 bases). Trimming removed 5 bases from V and 11 bases from J, with 12 bases in between. CDR1 is SNHLY, CDR2 FYNNEI, per germline. The CDR3 length is 11 residues. CDR3 DNA: TGTGCCAGCAGTCCCGACAGGCTGCAGTACTTC. Residues: CASSPDRLQYF.

This clone has just one count. The rearrangement uses TRBV5-1 and TRBJ2-2; TRBD2 aligns across 12 bases. This CDR3 is built from 16 residues. Trimming cost V 4 bases and J 5 bases; bases outside gene matches: 6. Germline lookup yields CDR1 SGHRS and CDR2 YFSETQ. CDR3 bases: TGCGCCAGCAGCACACTACTAGCGGGAGGAACCGGGGAGCTGTTTTTT. Translated, it gives CASSTLLAGGTGELFF. Supplemented by reference TRBV5-1 and TRBJ2-2, the full variable domain reads KAGVTQTPRYLIKTRGQQVTLSCSPISGHRSVSWYQQTPGQGLQFLFEYFSETQRNKGNFPGRFSGRQFSNSRSEMNVSTLELGDSALYLCASSTLLAGGTGELFFGEGSRLTVL.

This rearrangement joins TRBV7-2 to TRBJ2-7, with 7 bases that match TRBD1. V shed 3 bases, J shed 5 bases, and the junction held 7 bases outside the gene matches. CDR3 length: 14 amino acids. Germline assignment: CDR1 SGHTA and CDR2 FQGNSA. The CDR3 bases are TGTGCCAGCAGCTTGGCAGACAGGGACCACGAGCAGTACTTC. Translating it yields CASSLADRDHEQYF.

The chain recombines TRBV7-2 with TRBJ2-7; TRBD1 matches at 9 bases. This CDR3 spans 14 amino acids. CDR1 is SGHTA, CDR2 FQGNSA, per germline. The J segment lost 6 bases and the V segment lost 5 bases, leaving 8 bases of the junction unmatched. The DNA for the CDR3 is TGTGCCAGCAGCCAGGACAGGGGAAAGGGCGAGCAGTACTTC. It is translated as CASSQDRGKGEQYF.

The chain is built from TRBV4-1 and TRBJ1-1; no definite D call. Trimming took off 5 bases at V and 0 bases at J, with 7 bases between the two ends. This CDR3 has 13 residues. In germline, CDR1 is MGHRA, CDR2 YSYEKL. The CDR3 bases are TGCGCCAGCAGCGTACAGATGAACACTGAAGCTTTCTTT. The encoded protein is CASSVQMNTEAFF.

V gene TRBV5-1 combines with J gene TRBJ2-7, with TRBD1 matching 8 bases. The CDR3 length is 15 residues. Per germline, CDR1 SGHRS and CDR2 YFSETQ. V was clipped by 4 bases and J by 6 bases; unmatched bases: 12. The CDR3 loop reads CASSSGADRVAEQYF. The CDR3 nucleotides read TGCGCCAGCAGCAGTGGAGCGGACAGGGTGGCCGAGCAGTACTTC.

The J gene is TRBJ2-2, the V gene TRBV6-9; the D gene is possibly TRBD1 (6 bases). V dropped 6 bases and J dropped 4 bases, with 21 bases sitting between them. Germline V lookup: CDR1 MNHGY, CDR2 SVAAGI. The CDR3 loop spans 17 amino acids. The CDR3: CASSLNQGRFLTGELFF. The CDR3 DNA reads as TGTGCCAGCAGCCTAAATCAGGGGCGGTTTCTCACCGGGGAGCTGTTTTTT.

The rearrangement joins TRBV27 to TRBJ2-7; possibly TRBD2 for D (6 bases). In germline, CDR1 is MNHEY, CDR2 SMNVEV (reference sequence). The CDR3 consists of 13 residues. Trimming removed 6 bases at V and 4 bases at J, with 13 bases between. CDR3 in DNA: TGTGCCAGCAGGGGACTCGGGAGTTACGAGCAGTACTTC. Encoded protein: CASRGLGSYEQYF.

The chain recombines TRBV28 with TRBJ2-1; TRBD2 matches at 7 bases. Trimming cost V 2 bases and J 3 bases; bases outside gene matches: 7. Germline V gene data show CDR1 as MDHEN and CDR2 as SYDVKM. CDR3 length equals 16 residues. The CDR3 spells CASSLGEGGNYNEQFF. In DNA, the CDR3 is TGTGCCAGCAGTTTAGGGGAGGGCGGGAACTACAATGAGCAGTTCTTC.

The V gene is TRBV11-3, the J gene TRBJ2-1, with a weak D call TRBD1 (5 bases). Germline V gives CDR1 SGHNT, CDR2 YENEEA. This CDR3 comprises 14 residues. V gave up 7 bases and J gave up 6 bases, with 16 bases separating them. CDR3 in DNA: TGTGCCAGCACCGTCCCTGGGGCGCGCAATGAGCAGTTCTTC. This gives the protein CASTVPGARNEQFF.

The V and J genes are TRBV14 and TRBJ1-2; no clear D. The ends were cut back, 4 bases at V and 3 bases at J, with 15 bases in the middle. This CDR3 region has 15 residues. Germline CDR1 SGHDN, CDR2 FVKESK. The CDR3 sequence is CASSPVRGSYYGYTF. The CDR3 DNA reads as TGTGCCAGCAGCCCAGTCCGCGGCAGTTACTATGGCTACACCTTC.

This sequence joins TRBV9 and TRBJ2-3, with 11 bases fitting TRBD2. V was pared by 1 base and J by 7 bases, with 8 bases of the junction left unmatched. The CDR3 totals 16 residues. Germline loops: CDR1 SGDLS, CDR2 YYNGEE. For the CDR3, the DNA is TGTGCCAGCAGCGTACGACTAGCGGGAAGTATGAATACGCAGTATTTT. Translation gives CASSVRLAGSMNTQYF.

The chain is built from TRBV28 and TRBJ2-7; 8 bases match TRBD1. The CDR3 loop spans 15 amino acids. Germline CDR1 is MDHEN and CDR2 is SYDVKM. V trimming: 5 bases; J trimming: 6 bases; junction bases outside the gene matches: 12. CDR3: CASSGNDRGPPEQYF. The CDR3 DNA reads as TGTGCCAGCAGTGGAAATGACAGGGGTCCCCCCGAGCAGTACTTC.

The CDR3 loop is CASGMTSGLTDTQYF. For the CDR3, the DNA is TGTGCCAGCGGGATGACTAGCGGGCTTACAGATACGCAGTATTTT. The chain is built from TRBV11-2 and TRBJ2-3; 10 bases line up with TRBD2. The CDR3 covers 15 residues. V lost 8 bases, J lost 3 bases, and 8 bases stayed unmatched. Per germline, CDR1 SGHAT and CDR2 FQNNGV.

V usage is TRBV5-1 and J usage is TRBJ2-1; TRBD2 aligns across 12 bases. Germline V gene sequence: CDR1 SGHRS, CDR2 YFSETQ. V trimming: 3 bases; J trimming: 0 bases; junction bases outside the gene matches: 13. CDR3 size: 20 residues. CDR3: CASSWGAASGRGSSYNEQFF. In nucleotides, the CDR3 is TGCGCCAGCAGCTGGGGTGCCGCTAGCGGGAGGGGCAGCTCCTACAATGAGCAGTTCTTC. Using reference TRBV5-1 and TRBJ2-1 for the parts outside the CDR3, the full variable domain is KAGVTQTPRYLIKTRGQQVTLSCSPISGHRSVSWYQQTPGQGLQFLFEYFSETQRNKGNFPGRFSGRQFSNSRSEMNVSTLELGDSALYLCASSWGAASGRGSSYNEQFFGPGTRLTVL.

This CDR3 is CASSQDKVAGVVETQYF. The DNA of the CDR3 is TGCGCCAGCAGCCAAGATAAGGTAGCGGGAGTCGTAGAGACCCAGTACTTC. The chain couples TRBV4-1 to TRBJ2-5; 9 bases line up with TRBD2. CDR3 size: 17 residues. V lost 0 bases and J lost 4; bases outside the gene matches: 9. Germline V gives CDR1 MGHRA, CDR2 YSYEKL.

The V call is TRBV5-1, the J call TRBJ2-3; D might be TRBD2 (6 bases). V was trimmed by 2 bases and J by 2 bases, leaving 12 bases between them. The length of the CDR3 is 15 residues. Germline V gene lookup returns CDR1 SGHRS and CDR2 YFSETQ. The CDR3 protein is CASSFGGGDTDTQYF. The CDR3 DNA is TGCGCCAGCAGCTTTGGCGGAGGGGACACAGATACGCAGTATTTT.

V usage is TRBV6-1 and J usage is TRBJ1-2; possible D gene TRBD1, 6 bases. Trimming removed 6 bases from V and 4 bases from J, with 9 bases in between. This CDR3 comprises 12 residues. CDR1 MNHNS and CDR2 SASEGT come from the germline V gene. CDR3 residues: CASRQQGYGYTF. As DNA, the CDR3 is TGTGCCAGCAGGCAACAGGGCTATGGCTACACCTTC.

CDR3 sequence (DNA): TGTGCCAGCAGTACTCCAGGGGATATCCACGAGCAGTACTTC. Residues: CASSTPGDIHEQYF. The rearrangement uses TRBV27 and TRBJ2-7, with D tentatively TRBD1 (6 bases). The V end lost 5 bases, the J end lost 5 bases, and 16 bases lay between the germline ends. The CDR3 sequence is 14 residues long. Germline V gene data show CDR1 as MNHEY and CDR2 as SMNVEV (reference sequence).

V and J are TRBV5-6 and TRBJ1-2, with D perhaps matching TRBD1 (5 bases). Germline CDR1 and CDR2: SGHDT and YYEEEE. V was clipped by 4 bases and J by 8 bases, with 12 bases between them. CDR3 size: 12 residues. The CDR3 bases are TGTGCCAGCAGCGTCAGGGTCGGCGGCTACACCTTC. This codes for CASSVRVGGYTF.

This CDR3 is CASSLGLPRDTQYF. CDR3 nucleotide sequence: TGTGCCAGCAGTTTGGGCCTGCCCAGGGATACGCAGTATTTT. This rearrangement joins TRBV28 to TRBJ2-3, with D unresolved. The CDR3 contains 14 residues. Trimming shortened V by 3 bases and J by 6 bases, and 13 bases separated the two germline ends. Germline CDR1 reads MDHEN; CDR2 reads SYDVKM.

The rearrangement joins TRBV29-1 to TRBJ1-3; unclear D gene. The CDR3 sequence is 14 residues long. V gave up 5 bases and J gave up 0 bases, with 11 bases separating them. Per the germline V gene, CDR1 is SQVTM and CDR2 is ANQGSEA. CDR3 DNA sequence: TGCAGCGTTTCAGGCGCCGGCTCTGGAAACACCATATATTTT. Amino acid sequence: CSVSGAGSGNTIYF. The full variable domain, with the rest looked up from reference TRBV29-1 and TRBJ1-3, is SAVISQKPSRDICQRGTSLTIQCQVDSQVTMMFWYRQQPGQSLTLIATANQGSEATYESGFVIDKFPISRPNLTFSTLTVSNMSPEDSSIYLCSVSGAGSGNTIYFGEGSWLTVV.

The CDR3 DNA reads TGTGCCAGCAGTGGACTAGCGGGACGAGAGACCCAGTACTTC. Translating it yields CASSGLAGRETQYF. This chain joins TRBV28 and TRBJ2-5; 12 nucleotides match TRBD2. CDR1 is MDHEN, CDR2 SYDVKM, per germline. Trimming removed 5 bases from V and 4 bases from J; junction bases left unmatched: 2. CDR3 length equals 14 residues. Full variable domain (remainder filled in from reference TRBV28 and TRBJ2-5): DVKVTQSSRYLVKRTGEKVFLECVQDMDHENMFWYRQDPGLGLRLIYFSYDVKMKEKGDIPEGYSVSREKKERFSLILESASTNQTSMYLCASSGLAGRETQYFGPGTRLLVL.

The rearrangement links TRBV2 to TRBJ1-5; 8 bases are a match to TRBD1. This CDR3 is 15 amino acids long. CDR1 and CDR2 from the germline V gene are SNHLY and FYNNEI. Losses at the gene ends were 5 bases for V and 1 base for J; bases not matched to a gene: 4. CDR3 DNA: TGTGCCAGCAGTATAGGACAGGGCAGCAATCAGCCCCAGCATTTT. This gives the protein CASSIGQGSNQPQHF.

The J gene is TRBJ1-5, the V gene TRBV28, with no clear D. V lost 5 bases and J lost 0, with 23 bases in between. Germline-derived CDR1 and CDR2 are MDHEN and SYDVKM. There are 19 residues in the CDR3. The CDR3 bases are TGTGCCAGCAGTCCTTATTCCTTACACGGGGTATATAGCAATCAGCCCCAGCATTTT. Translating it yields CASSPYSLHGVYSNQPQHF.